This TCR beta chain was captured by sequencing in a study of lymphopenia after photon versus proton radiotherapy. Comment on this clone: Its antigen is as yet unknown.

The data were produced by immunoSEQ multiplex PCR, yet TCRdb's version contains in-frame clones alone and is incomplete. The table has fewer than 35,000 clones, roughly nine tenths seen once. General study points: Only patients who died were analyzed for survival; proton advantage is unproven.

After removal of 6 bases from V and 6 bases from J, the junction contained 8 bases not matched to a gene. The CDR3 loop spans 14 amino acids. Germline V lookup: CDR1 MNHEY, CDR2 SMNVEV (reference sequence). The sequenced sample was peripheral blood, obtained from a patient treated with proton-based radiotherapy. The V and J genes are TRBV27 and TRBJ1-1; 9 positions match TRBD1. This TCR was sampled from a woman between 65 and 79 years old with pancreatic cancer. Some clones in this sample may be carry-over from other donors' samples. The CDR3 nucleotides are TGTGCCAGCAGCTATAAACAGGGGGCGGCTGAAGCTTTCTTT. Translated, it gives CASSYKQGAAEAFF.